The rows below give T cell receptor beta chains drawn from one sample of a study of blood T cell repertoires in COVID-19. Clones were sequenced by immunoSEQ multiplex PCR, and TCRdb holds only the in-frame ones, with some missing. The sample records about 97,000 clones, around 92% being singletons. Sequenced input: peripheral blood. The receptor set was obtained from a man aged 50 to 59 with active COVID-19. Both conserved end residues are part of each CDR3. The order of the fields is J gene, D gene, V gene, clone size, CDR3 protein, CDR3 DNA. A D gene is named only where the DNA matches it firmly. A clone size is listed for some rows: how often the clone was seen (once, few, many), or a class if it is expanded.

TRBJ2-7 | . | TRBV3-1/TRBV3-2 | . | CASSQWASVPYEQYF | TGTGCCAGCAGCCAATGGGCTAGCGTTCCCTACGAGCAGTACTTC
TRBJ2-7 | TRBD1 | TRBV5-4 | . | CASIKKADRGLEQYF | TGTGCCAGCATCAAAAAGGCCGACAGGGGGCTCGAGCAGTACTTC
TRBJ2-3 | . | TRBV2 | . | CASSDGLTSSVADTQYF | TGTGCCAGCAGTGACGGACTGACCTCTAGCGTCGCAGATACGCAGTATTTT
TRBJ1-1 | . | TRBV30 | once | CAWSVGQGTTEAFF | TGTGCCTGGAGTGTAGGGCAGGGGACCACTGAAGCTTTCTTT
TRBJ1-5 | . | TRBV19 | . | CASSSQGSNQPQHF | TGTGCCAGTAGTTCCCAGGGTTCCAATCAGCCCCAGCATTTT
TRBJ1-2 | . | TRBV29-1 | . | CSVDEGVGGYTF | TGCAGCGTTGACGAGGGAGTGGGCGGCTACACCTTC
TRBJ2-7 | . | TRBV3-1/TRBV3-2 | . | CASSQVSWESNEQYF | TGTGCCAGCAGCCAAGTTTCGTGGGAGTCTAACGAGCAGTACTTC
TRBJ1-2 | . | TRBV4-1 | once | CASSQDWGLNYGYTF | TGCGCCAGCAGCCAAGATTGGGGGCTAAACTATGGCTACACCTTC
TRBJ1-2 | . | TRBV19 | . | CASSIGRQMGYGYTF | TGTGCCAGTAGTATTGGGAGACAAATGGGCTATGGCTACACCTTC
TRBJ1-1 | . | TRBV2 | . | CASKRGRGMNTEAFF | TGTGCCAGCAAGCGGGGAAGGGGGATGAACACTGAAGCTTTCTTT
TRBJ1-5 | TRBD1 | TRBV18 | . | CASSDGTGTAPQHF | TGTGCCAGCTCAGACGGGACAGGCACTGCGCCCCAGCATTTT
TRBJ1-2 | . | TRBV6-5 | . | CASSYWAGSDYGYTF | TGTGCCAGCAGTTACTGGGCAGGGTCGGACTATGGCTACACCTTC
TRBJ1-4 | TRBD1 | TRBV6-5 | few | CARTGQGAPNEKLFF | TGTGCCAGGACGGGGCAGGGGGCCCCTAATGAAAAACTGTTTTTT
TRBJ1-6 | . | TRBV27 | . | CASSLAARNSPLHF | TGTGCCAGCAGTTTAGCAGCTAGGAATTCACCCCTCCACTTT
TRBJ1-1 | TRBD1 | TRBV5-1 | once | CASSLVPGQGAEAEAFF | TGCGCCAGCAGCTTGGTCCCGGGACAGGGGGCTGAGGCTGAAGCTTTCTTT
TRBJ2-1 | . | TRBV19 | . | CASSIAGLKNEQFF | TGTGCCAGTAGTATAGCGGGATTGAAGAATGAGCAGTTCTTC
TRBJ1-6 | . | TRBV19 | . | CASSRGQLADNSPLHF | TGTGCCAGTAGTAGAGGACAGCTCGCCGACAATTCACCCCTCCACTTT
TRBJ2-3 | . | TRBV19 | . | CASSIRGSTDTQYF | TGTGCCAGTAGTATACGAGGGAGCACAGATACGCAGTATTTT
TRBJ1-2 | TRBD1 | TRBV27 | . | CASSPRQGVSPGYTF | TGTGCCAGCAGTCCTAGACAGGGGGTCTCGCCTGGCTACACCTTC
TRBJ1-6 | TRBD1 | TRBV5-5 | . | CASSPEQGRRSPLHF | TGTGCCAGCAGTCCGGAACAGGGGCGACGGTCACCCCTCCACTTT
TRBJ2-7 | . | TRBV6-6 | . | CASNQGAGRTYEQYF | TGTGCCAGCAACCAGGGGGCCGGGAGGACCTACGAGCAGTACTTC
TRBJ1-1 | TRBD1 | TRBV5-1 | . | CASSRAGTGVTEAFF | TGCGCCAGCAGCCGGGCGGGGACAGGGGTCACTGAAGCTTTCTTT
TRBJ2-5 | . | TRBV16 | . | CASSRAGDQETQYF | TGTGCCAGCAGCCGGGCGGGCGACCAAGAGACCCAGTACTTC
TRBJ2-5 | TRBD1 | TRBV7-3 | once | CASSGDREGTQYF | TGTGCCAGCAGCGGGGACAGGGAAGGGACCCAGTACTTC
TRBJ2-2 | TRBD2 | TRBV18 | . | CASTDSAGAIGELFF | TGTGCCAGCACCGACTCAGCGGGAGCAATCGGGGAGCTGTTTTTT
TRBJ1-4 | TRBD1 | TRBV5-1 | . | CASREQGPNEKLFF | TGCGCCAGCAGGGAACAGGGGCCCAATGAAAAACTGTTTTTT
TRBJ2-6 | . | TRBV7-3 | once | CASSPPEANVLTF | TGTGCCAGCAGCCCCCCAGAGGCCAACGTCCTGACTTTC
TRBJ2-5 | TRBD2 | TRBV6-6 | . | CASRLGLAVSQETQYF | TGTGCCAGCAGACTCGGACTAGCGGTATCCCAAGAGACCCAGTACTTC
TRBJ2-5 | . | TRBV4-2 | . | CASSQEVGETQYF | TGTGCCAGCAGCCAAGAAGTCGGGGAGACCCAGTACTTC
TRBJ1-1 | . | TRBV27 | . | CASSFGGLNTEAFF | TGTGCCAGCAGTTTCGGGGGGTTGAACACTGAAGCTTTCTTT
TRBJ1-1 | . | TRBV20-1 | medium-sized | CSASRGIGDTEAFF | TGCAGTGCTAGTCGGGGGATTGGAGACACTGAAGCTTTCTTT
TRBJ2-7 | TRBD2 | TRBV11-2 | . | CASSWTSGRTGEQYF | TGTGCCAGCAGCTGGACTAGCGGGAGAACAGGCGAGCAGTACTTC
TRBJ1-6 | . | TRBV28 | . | CASSFGGNIYNSPLHF | TGTGCCAGCAGTTTCGGGGGAAACATCTATAATTCACCCCTCCACTTT
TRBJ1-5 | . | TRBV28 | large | CASSLLVGERIGNQPQHF | TGTGCCAGCAGTTTATTGGTTGGAGAGAGAATTGGCAATCAGCCCCAGCATTTT
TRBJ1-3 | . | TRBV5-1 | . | CASSLEGLLSGNTIYF | TGCGCCAGCAGCTTGGAAGGACTTCTCTCTGGAAACACCATATATTTT
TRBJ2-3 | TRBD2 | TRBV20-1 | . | CSASSTSGTDTQYF | TGCAGTGCTAGTTCGACTAGCGGCACAGATACGCAGTATTTT